What follows are 24 T cell receptor beta chains derived from one specimen sequenced in a study of radiotherapy plus CTLA-4 blockade in lung cancer. Sequencing used immunoSEQ multiplex PCR; TCRdb keeps in-frame clones, though not all of them. Of around 59,000 clones detected, more than 60% appear once; the ten largest clones hold approximately 4.3%. The sequencing used peripheral blood, collected from a patient treated with radiotherapy plus ipilimumab. These receptor sequences come from a human donor with non-small cell lung cancer who had a partial response to radiotherapy plus ipilimumab.

This clone was recorded a few times. The chain joins TRBV5-6 to TRBJ2-1, with TRBD2 matching over 9 bases. Losses at the gene ends were 2 bases for V and 12 bases for J; bases not matched to a gene: 6. Germline lookup yields CDR1 SGHDT and CDR2 YYEEEE. This CDR3 region has 13 residues. The CDR3 sequence: CASSFSGGDWQFF. The CDR3 DNA sequence: TGTGCCAGCAGCTTTAGCGGGGGCGACTGGCAGTTCTTC. Filled out from reference TRBV5-6 and TRBJ2-1, the complete variable domain reads DAGVTQSPTHLIKTRGQQVTLRCSPKSGHDTVSWYQQALGQGPQFIFQYYEEEERQRGNFPDRFSGHQFPNYSSELNVNALLLGDSALYLCASSFSGGDWQFFGPGTRLTVL.

In the case of this clone: Other DNA variants within this sample encode the same CDR3. This chain joins TRBV18 and TRBJ2-3; perhaps TRBD2 as D (5 bases). CDR3 length equals 14 residues. Germline V lookup: CDR1 KGHSH, CDR2 LQKENI. V dropped 3 bases and J dropped 3 bases, with 10 bases sitting between them. CDR3 DNA sequence: TGTGCCAGCTCACCCCCGGGCGGGACAGATACGCAGTATTTT. Residues: CASSPPGGTDTQYF.

The chain employs TRBV6-5 and TRBJ2-2, with D possibly TRBD1 on 6 matching bases. Trimming removed 10 bases from V and 2 bases from J, with 14 bases in between. Germline-derived CDR1 and CDR2 are MNHEY and SVGAGI. CDR3 length: 14 residues. As DNA, the CDR3 is TGTGCCACAGGGGCCTCAATTAACACCGGGGAGCTGTTTTTT. Protein: CATGASINTGELFF.

The chain combines TRBV6-5 with TRBJ2-1, with TRBD2 matching 8 bases. Germline V gives CDR1 MNHEY, CDR2 SVGAGI. The CDR3 consists of 15 residues. The V segment lost 6 bases and the J segment 0 bases; nucleotides outside the gene matches: 4. CDR3 amino acids: CASSLAGSSYNEQFF. The CDR3 nucleotides are TGTGCCAGCAGCTTAGCGGGGAGCTCCTACAATGAGCAGTTCTTC.

The table lists this clone with a count of one. The V and J genes are TRBV14 and TRBJ1-4, with 7 bases fitting TRBD1. The CDR3 covers 14 residues. The J segment lost 4 bases and the V segment lost 6 bases, leaving 5 bases of the junction unmatched. Germline V gene lookup returns CDR1 SGHDN and CDR2 FVKESK. DNA of the CDR3: TGTGCCAGCAGTAGGGACAGCCATAATGAAAAACTGTTTTTT. Protein product: CASSRDSHNEKLFF.

This sequence joins TRBV6-1 and TRBJ1-5; D is ambiguous. CDR1 and CDR2 (germline): MNHNS, SASEGT. The CDR3 spans 15 residues. With 3 bases removed from V and 3 bases from J, the gap between germline ends came to 12 bases. In DNA, the CDR3 is TGTGCCAGCAGTGATCCTATCGCCTACAATCAGCCCCAGCATTTT. It translates to CASSDPIAYNQPQHF.

J is TRBJ2-5 and V is TRBV6-5; 9 bases line up with TRBD2. The CDR3 has 16 residues. The germline gives CDR1 MNHEY, CDR2 SVGAGI. J lost 2 bases, V lost 2 bases, and 6 bases had no gene match. The CDR3 reads CASSYGLSGGQETQYF. CDR3 DNA: TGTGCCAGCAGTTACGGATTGAGCGGGGGGCAAGAGACCCAGTACTTC.

This clone was seen only once. The gene calls are TRBV7-2 and TRBJ2-3; 7 bases are shared with TRBD1. V was clipped by 5 bases and J by 7 bases; unmatched bases: 3. The CDR3 totals 12 residues. CDR1 is SGHTA and CDR2 is FQGNSA in the germline V gene. This chain's CDR3 is CASSTRGNTQYF. The CDR3 region has the DNA TGTGCCAGCAGCACCAGGGGGAATACGCAGTATTTT.

The chain is built from TRBV2 and TRBJ2-3; D might be TRBD1 (6 bases). The ends were cut back, 3 bases at V and 6 bases at J, with 13 bases in the middle. This CDR3 region has 14 residues. Germline CDR1 reads SNHLY; CDR2 reads FYNNEI. The CDR3 DNA follows: TGTGCCAGCAGTGAGCAGCTGAGGGGGGATACGCAGTATTTT. Residues: CASSEQLRGDTQYF.

This clone was seen more than once but under ten times. The CDR3 nucleotides are TGTGCCAGCAGCCCCGGGACAGCTGGAAACACCATATATTTT. Protein sequence: CASSPGTAGNTIYF. V gene TRBV7-2 combines with J gene TRBJ1-3; 7 nucleotides match TRBD1. The trim removed 5 bases at V and 2 bases at J, leaving 3 bases unmatched. Germline loops: CDR1 SGHTA, CDR2 FQGNSA. The CDR3 is made up of 14 amino acids.

This sequence joins TRBV7-9 and TRBJ1-6; possible D gene TRBD1, 6 bases. The germline V and J ends were trimmed by 8 bases and 6 bases, with 23 bases remaining between them. This CDR3 spans 17 amino acids. Per germline, CDR1 SEHNR and CDR2 FQNEAQ (reference sequence). The CDR3 loop is CASQLFPGDSSNSPLHF. CDR3 DNA: TGTGCCAGCCAATTATTCCCAGGGGATAGTAGTAATTCACCCCTCCACTTT.

The chain employs TRBV11-3 and TRBJ2-3; 13 positions agree with TRBD2. V gave up 4 bases and J gave up 6 bases; unmatched junction bases: 7. This CDR3 is built from 16 residues. The germline gives CDR1 SGHNT, CDR2 YENEEA. The CDR3 reads CASSSGLAGDLDTQYF. The CDR3 coding sequence is TGTGCCAGCAGCTCCGGACTAGCGGGGGATTTGGATACGCAGTATTTT. The whole variable domain, filled in from reference TRBV11-3 and TRBJ2-3, reads EAGVVQSPRYKIIEKKQPVAFWCNPISGHNTLYWYLQNLGQGPELLIRYENEEAVDDSQLPKDRFSAERLKGVDSTLKIQPAELGDSAVYLCASSSGLAGDLDTQYFGPGTRLTVL.

This clone occurred once. The V and J genes are TRBV2 and TRBJ1-1; D possibly corresponds to TRBD1 (5 bases). Germline assignment: CDR1 SNHLY and CDR2 FYNNEI. Trimming took off 10 bases at V and 0 bases at J, with 15 bases between the two ends. This CDR3 has 14 residues. The CDR3 DNA sequence: TGTGCCACCAGCGGGCAGGGTGTGAACACTGAAGCTTTCTTT. Translating it yields CATSGQGVNTEAFF.

The rearrangement uses TRBV27 and TRBJ1-5; D is perhaps TRBD1 (5 bases). CDR3 size: 15 residues. With 7 bases removed from V and 4 bases from J, the gap between germline ends came to 17 bases. Germline CDR1 is MNHEY and CDR2 is SMNVEV (reference sequence). CDR3 sequence: CASKAEGTWNQPQHF. CDR3 bases: TGTGCCAGCAAAGCGGAGGGGACGTGGAATCAGCCCCAGCATTTT.

V gene TRBV18 combines with J gene TRBJ2-2; TRBD1 matches at 7 bases. Germline loops: CDR1 KGHSH, CDR2 LQKENI. Trimming removed 3 bases from V and 4 bases from J; junction bases left unmatched: 8. CDR3 length equals 16 residues. CDR3: CASSPRPQGFTGELFF. For the CDR3, the DNA is TGTGCCAGCTCACCCCGGCCACAGGGGTTCACCGGGGAGCTGTTTTTT.

V and J are TRBV19 and TRBJ1-1, with D perhaps TRBD1 (6 bases). V was pared by 3 bases and J by 4 bases, with 15 bases between. CDR1 and CDR2 from the germline V gene are LNHDA and SQIVND (reference sequence). CDR3 length: 15 amino acids. The CDR3 loop reads CASSMRGGGGTEAFF. The DNA of the CDR3 is TGTGCCAGTAGTATGAGAGGGGGGGGTGGCACTGAAGCTTTCTTT.

This clone occurred a few times. The genes are TRBV7-3 and TRBJ2-3; 8 positions match TRBD1. V gave up 3 bases and J gave up 3 bases; unmatched junction bases: 5. This CDR3 comprises 15 residues. Germline V gene sequence: CDR1 SGHTA, CDR2 FQGTGA. The CDR3 bases are TGTGCCAGCAGCTTGGGGGGACAGGCAACAGATACGCAGTATTTT. This gives the protein CASSLGGQATDTQYF.

This chain joins TRBV5-1 and TRBJ2-1; TRBD1 is a possible D gene (6 bases). The germline V and J ends were trimmed by 2 bases and 3 bases, with 15 bases remaining between them. Germline lookup yields CDR1 SGHRS and CDR2 YFSETQ. The CDR3 has 16 residues. CDR3 sequence: CASSLDTGWVYNEQFF. CDR3 bases: TGCGCCAGCAGCTTAGATACAGGGTGGGTCTACAATGAGCAGTTCTTC.

The chain recombines TRBV5-6 with TRBJ1-3; no firm D call. CDR3 length: 15 residues. Per the germline V gene, CDR1 is SGHDT and CDR2 is YYEEEE. Trimming stripped 0 bases from V and 0 bases from J, with 7 bases between. CDR3 DNA: TGTGCCAGCAGCTTGGCGGGGAGCTCTGGAAACACCATATATTTT. Protein: CASSLAGSSGNTIYF.

This clone came up once. The J gene is TRBJ2-6, the V gene TRBV10-2, with D perhaps TRBD1 (5 bases). Trimming took 10 bases from V and 1 from J, leaving 8 bases between them. The CDR3 extends over 13 amino acids. Germline V CDR1 and CDR2: WSHSY, SAAADI. CDR3 in amino acids: CATSGSGANVLTF. The CDR3 nucleotides read TGCGCCACTTCAGGGTCTGGGGCCAACGTCCTGACTTTC.

CDR3 bases: TGCGCCAGCAGCCCGGTTGCGGGGGGCAATCAGCCCCAGCATTTT. It translates to CASSPVAGGNQPQHF. The chain joins TRBV4-3 to TRBJ1-5; D is possibly TRBD1 (5 bases). The CDR3 has 15 residues. Trimming took off 4 bases at V and 2 bases at J, with 12 bases between the two ends. Germline lookup yields CDR1 LGHNA and CDR2 YSLEER.

The J gene is TRBJ2-3, the V gene TRBV29-1, with TRBD1 matching 10 bases. From germline, CDR1 is SQVTM and CDR2 ANQGSEA. There are 14 residues in the CDR3. J was trimmed by 4 bases and V by 5 bases; bases with no gene match: 6. DNA of the CDR3: TGCAGCGTTCCCCCGGGACAGGGGCCAGATACGCAGTATTTT. Translating it yields CSVPPGQGPDTQYF.

This chain uses TRBV2 with TRBJ1-2; no clear D. The CDR3 has 11 amino acids. With 6 bases removed from V and 3 bases from J, the gap between germline ends came to 5 bases. Germline CDR1 and CDR2: SNHLY and FYNNEI. The CDR3 DNA is TGTGCCAGCAGAACAGACTATGGCTACACCTTC. Residues: CASRTDYGYTF.

This clone was counted only a few times. This chain uses TRBV28 with TRBJ2-3; TRBD1 is a possible D gene (5 bases). Trimming stripped 1 base from V and 0 bases from J, with 11 bases between. Germline loops: CDR1 MDHEN, CDR2 SYDVKM. The CDR3 has 16 amino acids. The CDR3 DNA follows: TGTGCCAGCAGTTTATTAGGGGCTGCTAGCACAGATACGCAGTATTTT. The encoded protein is CASSLLGAASTDTQYF.